Listed here are 18 T cell receptor beta chains from one sample, sequenced in a study of blood T cell repertoires in COVID-19. Clones were sequenced by immunoSEQ multiplex PCR, and TCRdb holds only the in-frame ones, with some missing. The sample carries hundreds of thousands of clones, 75% to 90% recorded once. Sequencing input: PBMCs or T cells enriched from blood (not recorded which). These TCRs come from a woman aged 18-30 years who had recovered from COVID-19.

The V call is TRBV10-1, the J call TRBJ1-5; possibly TRBD1 for D (6 bases). The V end lost 2 bases, the J end lost 7 bases, and 9 bases lay between the germline ends. Germline V gene sequence: CDR1 WNHNN, CDR2 SYGVQD (reference sequence). CDR3 size: 13 residues. CDR3 sequence reads: CASSEGGAQPQHF. In nucleotides, the CDR3 is TGCGCCAGCAGTGAGGGGGGCGCACAGCCCCAGCATTTT.

The rearrangement uses TRBV5-1 and TRBJ2-3; TRBD2 matches at 11 bases. The trim removed 3 bases at V and 2 bases at J, leaving 8 bases unmatched. CDR3 length: 17 residues. Germline V lookup: CDR1 SGHRS, CDR2 YFSETQ. The CDR3 DNA reads TGCGCCAGCAGCTCTCTTAGCGGGGGGGGCATCACAGATACGCAGTATTTT. It specifies CASSSLSGGGITDTQYF.

CDR3 protein: CASSLDSGNQPQHF. The CDR3 DNA reads TGTGCCAGCAGCTTAGACTCTGGCAATCAGCCCCAGCATTTT. The rearrangement uses TRBV11-2 and TRBJ1-5; D ambiguous. Trimming stripped 0 bases from V and 2 bases from J, with 5 bases between. Germline V gene data show CDR1 as SGHAT and CDR2 as FQNNGV. The CDR3 has 14 residues.

The rearrangement uses TRBV30 and TRBJ1-5, with TRBD1 as a possible D gene (6 bases). The CDR3 runs to 17 residues. The germline V and J ends were trimmed by 2 bases and 3 bases, with 20 bases remaining between them. CDR1 and CDR2 from the germline V gene are GTSNPN and SVGIG (reference sequence). CDR3 bases: TGTGCCTGGAGTCCGAAACAGGGAATAGGTGTCAATCAGCCCCAGCATTTT. This codes for CAWSPKQGIGVNQPQHF.

This clone showed up just once. The rearrangement uses TRBV18 and TRBJ2-2, with D perhaps matching TRBD1 (6 bases). The CDR3 totals 19 residues. The V and J ends lost 2 bases and 2 bases respectively, with 21 bases between them. Germline CDR1 and CDR2: KGHSH and LQKENI. DNA of the CDR3: TGTGCCAGCTCACCAAGGGACATATATTCCTCCTCTAACACCGGGGAGCTGTTTTTT. Amino acids: CASSPRDIYSSSNTGELFF.

The sample holds a few counts of this clone. The gene calls are TRBV5-1 and TRBJ2-2, with D uncertain. This CDR3 has 13 amino acids. Germline CDR1 is SGHRS and CDR2 is YFSETQ. V lost 0 bases to trimming and J lost 8 bases, with 8 bases between them. The CDR3 DNA reads as TGCGCCAGCAGCTTGGATGGGCCTGGGGAGCTGTTTTTT. It encodes CASSLDGPGELFF.

The CDR3 DNA sequence: TGTGCCAGCGGGGGGACTAGCGGACAAGAGACCCAGTACTTC. This sequence encodes CASGGTSGQETQYF. The rearrangement links TRBV2 to TRBJ2-5, with 11 nucleotides matching TRBD2. The CDR3 has 14 amino acids. Unmatched junction bases numbered 4, after V lost 8 bases and J lost 2 bases. Germline lookup yields CDR1 SNHLY and CDR2 FYNNEI.

This chain links TRBV10-3 with TRBJ2-3, with D uncertain. V was pared by 4 bases and J by 0 bases, with 11 bases between. CDR3 length equals 15 residues. CDR1 ENHRY and CDR2 SYGVKD come from the germline V gene. The CDR3 DNA follows: TGTGCCATCAGTGGAGAGGCCAGAAGCACAGATACGCAGTATTTT. The encoded protein is CAISGEARSTDTQYF.

The chain combines TRBV19 with TRBJ1-5, with 11 bases matching TRBD1. After removal of 1 base from V and 2 bases from J, the junction contained 4 bases not matched to a gene. The CDR3 length is 17 residues. Germline V gene sequence: CDR1 LNHDA, CDR2 SQIVND (reference sequence). The CDR3 reads CASSIVWTGGGNQPQHF. Here the CDR3 DNA reads TGTGCCAGTAGTATAGTTTGGACAGGGGGCGGCAATCAGCCCCAGCATTTT.

In DNA, the CDR3 is TGTGCCAGCAGCGCGGGATCTAATCAGCCCCAGCATTTT. Translating it yields CASSAGSNQPQHF. The chain couples TRBV7-9 to TRBJ1-5; no definite D call. Germline-derived CDR1 and CDR2 are SEHNR and FQNEAQ (reference sequence). V was trimmed by 5 bases and J by 4 bases, leaving 9 bases between them. This CDR3 comprises 13 residues.

The chain uses TRBV7-2 and TRBJ2-3; 9 nucleotides agree with TRBD1. Germline-derived CDR1 and CDR2 are SGHTA and FQGNSA. The CDR3 sequence is 14 residues long. V lost 5 bases to trimming and J lost 6 bases; unmatched junction nucleotides: 6. The CDR3 DNA sequence: TGTGCCAGCAGCAGGGACAGGGAGAGCGATACGCAGTATTTT. The encoded protein is CASSRDRESDTQYF.

This clone was observed a handful of times. The rearrangement uses TRBV2 and TRBJ1-2; tentatively, D is TRBD1 (5 bases). The germline V gene has CDR1 SNHLY and CDR2 FYNNEI. Trimming stripped 6 bases from V and 0 bases from J, with 14 bases between. There are 15 residues in the CDR3. CDR3 loop: CASRAPQVANYGYTF. The DNA of the CDR3 is TGTGCCAGCAGAGCCCCACAGGTAGCTAACTATGGCTACACCTTC.

The genes are TRBV27 and TRBJ2-3; 16 nucleotides align to TRBD2. The ends lost 5 bases at V and 3 bases at J; junction bases unmatched: 14. This CDR3 has 20 residues. The germline V gene encodes CDR1 MNHEY and CDR2 SMNVEV (reference sequence). The CDR3 coding sequence is TGTGCCAGCAGTCCCTCACCGGGACTAGCGGGGGGGCTGGGAACAGATACGCAGTATTTT. Translation: CASSPSPGLAGGLGTDTQYF.

J is TRBJ1-1 and V is TRBV9; D uncertain. Trimming took 0 bases from V and 1 from J, leaving 13 bases between them. The CDR3 spans 16 residues. The germline V gene encodes CDR1 SGDLS and CDR2 YYNGEE. The CDR3 reads CASSVGGPIANTEAFF. For the CDR3, the DNA is TGTGCCAGCAGCGTAGGAGGGCCTATCGCGAACACTGAAGCTTTCTTT.

CDR3 in amino acids: CASSVGNQGYGYTF. CDR3 DNA: TGTGCCAGCAGCGTAGGTAATCAGGGCTATGGCTACACCTTC. The J gene is TRBJ1-2, the V gene TRBV9, with D perhaps TRBD1 (5 bases). Looked up from germline, CDR1 is SGDLS and CDR2 is YYNGEE. V was clipped by 0 bases and J by 4 bases, with 10 bases between them. This CDR3 is built from 14 residues.

The chain uses TRBV30 and TRBJ1-6; D call uncertain. Trimming took off 2 bases at V and 3 bases at J, with 14 bases between the two ends. CDR1 is GTSNPN, CDR2 SVGIG, per germline (reference sequence). The CDR3 runs to 16 residues. CDR3 DNA sequence: TGTGCCTGGAGTTGGATAATCCGGGACTATAATTCACCCCTCCACTTT. It encodes CAWSWIIRDYNSPLHF.

The chain joins TRBV19 to TRBJ1-5; D unresolved. The CDR3 length is 14 residues. CDR1 and CDR2 from the germline V gene are LNHDA and SQIVND (reference sequence). Trimming took off 2 bases at V and 0 bases at J, with 5 bases between the two ends. CDR3: CASSIQNSNQPQHF. The CDR3 DNA follows: TGTGCCAGTAGTATACAGAATAGCAATCAGCCCCAGCATTTT.

The rearrangement uses TRBV6-1 and TRBJ1-2; D may be TRBD1 (5 bases). In germline, CDR1 is MNHNS, CDR2 SASEGT. The V gene lost 8 bases and the J gene lost 6 bases, with 25 bases spanning the gap. This CDR3 contains 16 residues. For the CDR3, the DNA is TGTGCCAGCGGTGGGGCAGGGTCACGCTGGGATGATGGCTACACCTTC. As protein: CASGGAGSRWDDGYTF.